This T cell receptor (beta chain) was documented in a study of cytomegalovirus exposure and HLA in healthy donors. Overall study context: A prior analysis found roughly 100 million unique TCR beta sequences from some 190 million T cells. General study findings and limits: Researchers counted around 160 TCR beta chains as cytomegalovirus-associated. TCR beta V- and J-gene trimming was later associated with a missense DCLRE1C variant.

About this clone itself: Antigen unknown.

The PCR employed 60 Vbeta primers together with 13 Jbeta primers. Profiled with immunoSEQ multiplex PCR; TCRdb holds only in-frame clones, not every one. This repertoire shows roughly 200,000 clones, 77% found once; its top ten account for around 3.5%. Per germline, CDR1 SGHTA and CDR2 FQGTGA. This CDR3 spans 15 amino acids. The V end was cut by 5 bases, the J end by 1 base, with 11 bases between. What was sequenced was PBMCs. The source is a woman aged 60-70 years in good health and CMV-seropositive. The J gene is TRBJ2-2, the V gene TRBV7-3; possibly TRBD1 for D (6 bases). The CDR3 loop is CASSPGHLNTGELFF. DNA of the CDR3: TGTGCCAGCAGCCCGGGACACCTGAACACCGGGGAGCTGTTTTTT.